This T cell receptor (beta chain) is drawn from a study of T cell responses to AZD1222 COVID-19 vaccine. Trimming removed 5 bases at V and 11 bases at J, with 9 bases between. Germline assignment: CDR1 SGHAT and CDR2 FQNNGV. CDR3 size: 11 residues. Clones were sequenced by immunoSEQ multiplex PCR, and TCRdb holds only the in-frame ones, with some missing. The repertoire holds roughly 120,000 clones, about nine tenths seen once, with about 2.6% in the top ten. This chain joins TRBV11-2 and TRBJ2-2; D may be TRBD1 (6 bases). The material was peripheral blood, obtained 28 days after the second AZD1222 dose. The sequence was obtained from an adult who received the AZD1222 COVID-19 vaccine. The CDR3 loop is CASSPGTELFF. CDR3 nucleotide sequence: TGTGCCAGCAGCCCCGGGACAGAGCTGTTTTTT.